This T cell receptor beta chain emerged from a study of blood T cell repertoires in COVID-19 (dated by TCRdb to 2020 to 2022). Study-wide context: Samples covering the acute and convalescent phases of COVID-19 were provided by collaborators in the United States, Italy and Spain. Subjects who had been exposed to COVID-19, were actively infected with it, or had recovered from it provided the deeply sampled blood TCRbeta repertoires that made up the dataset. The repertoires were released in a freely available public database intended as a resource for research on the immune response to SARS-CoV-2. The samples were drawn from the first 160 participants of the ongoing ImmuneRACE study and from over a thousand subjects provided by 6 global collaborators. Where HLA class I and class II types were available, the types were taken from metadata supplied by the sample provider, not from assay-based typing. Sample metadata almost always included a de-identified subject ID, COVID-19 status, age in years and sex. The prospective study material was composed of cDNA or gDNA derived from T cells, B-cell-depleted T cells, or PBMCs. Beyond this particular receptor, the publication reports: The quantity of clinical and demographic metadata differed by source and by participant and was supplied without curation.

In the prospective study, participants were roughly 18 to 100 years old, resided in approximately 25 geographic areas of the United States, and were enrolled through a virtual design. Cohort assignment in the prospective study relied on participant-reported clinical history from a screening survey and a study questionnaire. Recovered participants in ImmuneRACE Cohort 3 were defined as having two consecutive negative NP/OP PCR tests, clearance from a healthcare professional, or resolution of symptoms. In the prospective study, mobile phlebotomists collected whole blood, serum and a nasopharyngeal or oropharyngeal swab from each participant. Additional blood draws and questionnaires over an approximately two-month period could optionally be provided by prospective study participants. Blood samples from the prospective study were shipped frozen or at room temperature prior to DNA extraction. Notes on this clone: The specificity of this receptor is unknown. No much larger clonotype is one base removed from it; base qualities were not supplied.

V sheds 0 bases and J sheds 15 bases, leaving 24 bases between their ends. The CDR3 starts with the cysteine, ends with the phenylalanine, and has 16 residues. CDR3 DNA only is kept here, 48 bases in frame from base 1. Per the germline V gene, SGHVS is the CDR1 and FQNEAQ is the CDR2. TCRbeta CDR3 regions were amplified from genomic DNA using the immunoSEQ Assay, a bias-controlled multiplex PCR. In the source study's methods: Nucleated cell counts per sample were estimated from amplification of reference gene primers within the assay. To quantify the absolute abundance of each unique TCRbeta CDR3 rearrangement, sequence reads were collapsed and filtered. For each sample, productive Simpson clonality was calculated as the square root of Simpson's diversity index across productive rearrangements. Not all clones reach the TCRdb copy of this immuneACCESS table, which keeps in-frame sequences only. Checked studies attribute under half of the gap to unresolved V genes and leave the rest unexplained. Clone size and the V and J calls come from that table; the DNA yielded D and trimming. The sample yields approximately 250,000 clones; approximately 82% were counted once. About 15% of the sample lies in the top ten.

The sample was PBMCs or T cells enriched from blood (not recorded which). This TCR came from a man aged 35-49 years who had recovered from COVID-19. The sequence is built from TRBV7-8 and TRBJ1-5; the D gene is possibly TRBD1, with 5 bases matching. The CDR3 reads CASSLANSGALGPSHF. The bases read TGTGCCAGCAGCTTAGCCAATTCAGGAGCCTTGGGGCCCTCGCATTTT.